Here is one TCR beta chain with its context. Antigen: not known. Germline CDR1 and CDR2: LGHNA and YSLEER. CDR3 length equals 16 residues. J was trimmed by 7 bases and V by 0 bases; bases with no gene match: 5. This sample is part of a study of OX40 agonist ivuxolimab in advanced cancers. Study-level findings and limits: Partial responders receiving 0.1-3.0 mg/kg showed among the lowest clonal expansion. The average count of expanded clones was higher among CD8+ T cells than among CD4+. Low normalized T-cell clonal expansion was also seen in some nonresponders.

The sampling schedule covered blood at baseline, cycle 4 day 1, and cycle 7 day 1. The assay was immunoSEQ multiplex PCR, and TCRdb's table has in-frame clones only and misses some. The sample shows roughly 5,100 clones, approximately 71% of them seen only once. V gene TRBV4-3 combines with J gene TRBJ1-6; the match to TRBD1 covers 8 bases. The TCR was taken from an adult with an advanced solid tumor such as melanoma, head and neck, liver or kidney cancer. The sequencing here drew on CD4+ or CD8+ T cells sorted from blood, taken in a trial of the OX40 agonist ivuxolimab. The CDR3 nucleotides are TGCGCCAGCAGCCAAGACCGGACAGGGACCAATTCACCCCTCCACTTT. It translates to CASSQDRTGTNSPLHF.